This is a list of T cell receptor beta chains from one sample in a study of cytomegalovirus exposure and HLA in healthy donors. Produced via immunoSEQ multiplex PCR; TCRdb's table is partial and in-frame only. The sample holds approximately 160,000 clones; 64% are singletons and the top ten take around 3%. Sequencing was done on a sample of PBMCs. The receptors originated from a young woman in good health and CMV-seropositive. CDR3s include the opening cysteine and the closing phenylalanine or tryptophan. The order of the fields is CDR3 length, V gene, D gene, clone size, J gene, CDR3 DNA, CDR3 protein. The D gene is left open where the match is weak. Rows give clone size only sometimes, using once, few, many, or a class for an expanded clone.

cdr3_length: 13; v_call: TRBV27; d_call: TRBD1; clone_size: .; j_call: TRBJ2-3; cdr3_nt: TGTGCCAGCAGCCGACAGGGCGCTGATACGCAGTATTTT; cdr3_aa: CASSRQGADTQYF
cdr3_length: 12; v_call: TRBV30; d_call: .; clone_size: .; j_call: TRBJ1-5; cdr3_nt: TGTGCCTGGAGTGTGCTTGGGGGGGTCGTACATTTT; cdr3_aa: CAWSVLGGVVHF
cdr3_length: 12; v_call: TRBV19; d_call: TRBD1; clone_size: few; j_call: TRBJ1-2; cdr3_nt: TGTGCCGGGGGACAGGGAGACTATGGCTACACCTTC; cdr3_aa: CAGGQGDYGYTF
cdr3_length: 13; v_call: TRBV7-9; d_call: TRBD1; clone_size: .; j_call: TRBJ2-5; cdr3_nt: TGTGTCATTCCGACAGGGATTACGGAGACCCAGTACTTC; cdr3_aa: CVIPTGITETQYF
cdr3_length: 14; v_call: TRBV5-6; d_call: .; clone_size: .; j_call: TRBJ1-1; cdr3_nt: TGTGCCAGCAGCTTGGGGAGTTTCGGAACTGAAGCTTTCTTT; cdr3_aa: CASSLGSFGTEAFF
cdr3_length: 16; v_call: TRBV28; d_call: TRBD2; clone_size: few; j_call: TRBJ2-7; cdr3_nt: TGTGCCAGCAGTTTAGAGGCGGCGGGGGGTTACTACGAGCAGTACTTC; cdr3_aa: CASSLEAAGGYYEQYF
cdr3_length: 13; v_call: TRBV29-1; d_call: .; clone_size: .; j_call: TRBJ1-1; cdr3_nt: TGCAGCGTTGAAAGGATGACAGACACTGAAGCTTTCTTT; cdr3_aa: CSVERMTDTEAFF
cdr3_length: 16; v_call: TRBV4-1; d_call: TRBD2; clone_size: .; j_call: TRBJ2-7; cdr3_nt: TGCGCCAGCAGCCAACCTAGCGGGAGGGGGTCCTACGAGCAGTACTTC; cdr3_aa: CASSQPSGRGSYEQYF
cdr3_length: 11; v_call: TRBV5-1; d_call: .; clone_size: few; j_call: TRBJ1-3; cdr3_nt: TGCGCCAGCCAACAGGAAAACACCATATATTTT; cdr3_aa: CASQQENTIYF
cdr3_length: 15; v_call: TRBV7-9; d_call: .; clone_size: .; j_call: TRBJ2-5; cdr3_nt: TGTGCCAGCAGCTATGGCGGGCCCCTTCAAGAGACCCAGTACTTC; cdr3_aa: CASSYGGPLQETQYF
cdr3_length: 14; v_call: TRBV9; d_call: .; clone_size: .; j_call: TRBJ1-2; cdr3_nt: TGTGCCAGCAGCCCTTCACAGGGTTTCGAAGGCTACACCTTC; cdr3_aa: CASSPSQGFEGYTF
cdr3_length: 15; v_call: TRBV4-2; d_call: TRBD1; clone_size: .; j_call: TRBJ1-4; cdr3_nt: TGTGCCAGCAGCCCCAGGGGGGCTACAAATGAAAAACTGTTTTTT; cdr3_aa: CASSPRGATNEKLFF
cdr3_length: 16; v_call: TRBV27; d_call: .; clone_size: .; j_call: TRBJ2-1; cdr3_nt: TGTGCCAGCAGTTTATCCCCGGGACTGGCCTACAATGAGCAGCTCTTC; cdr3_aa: CASSLSPGLAYNEQLF
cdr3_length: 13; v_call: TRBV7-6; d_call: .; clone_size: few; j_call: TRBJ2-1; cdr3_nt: TGTGCCAGCAGCCCTAACGCAGGGGTTGAGCAGTTCTTC; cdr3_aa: CASSPNAGVEQFF
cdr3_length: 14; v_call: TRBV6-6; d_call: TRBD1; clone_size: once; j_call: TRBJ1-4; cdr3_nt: TGTGCCAGCAGTTTCGGGACAGGGCTTGAAAAACTGTTTTTT; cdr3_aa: CASSFGTGLEKLFF
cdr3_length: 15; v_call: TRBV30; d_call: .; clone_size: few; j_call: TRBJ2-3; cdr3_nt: TGTGCCTGGAGTGTATGGAGGGACAGCACAGATACGCAGTATTTT; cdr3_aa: CAWSVWRDSTDTQYF
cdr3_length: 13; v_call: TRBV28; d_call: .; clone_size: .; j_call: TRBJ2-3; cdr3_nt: TGTGCCAGCAGTGACAAACCTGGGGATACGCAGTATTTT; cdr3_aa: CASSDKPGDTQYF
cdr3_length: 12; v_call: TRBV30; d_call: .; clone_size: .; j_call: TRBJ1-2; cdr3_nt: TGTGCCTGGAGTGTAATTCGCTATGGCTACACCTTC; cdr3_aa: CAWSVIRYGYTF
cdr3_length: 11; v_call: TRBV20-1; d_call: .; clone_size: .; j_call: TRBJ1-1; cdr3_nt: TGCAGTGCTAGATCCTTCACTGAAGCTTTCTTT; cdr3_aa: CSARSFTEAFF
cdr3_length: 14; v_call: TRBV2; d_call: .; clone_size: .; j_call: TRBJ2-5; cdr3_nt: TGTGCCAGCAGTGACCCCGGGGGAGGAGAGACCCAGTACTTC; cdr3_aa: CASSDPGGGETQYF
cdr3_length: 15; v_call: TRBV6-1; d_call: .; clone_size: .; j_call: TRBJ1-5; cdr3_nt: TGTGCCAGCAGTGAAAGTCCGACAGTCAATCAGCCCCAGCATTTT; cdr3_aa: CASSESPTVNQPQHF
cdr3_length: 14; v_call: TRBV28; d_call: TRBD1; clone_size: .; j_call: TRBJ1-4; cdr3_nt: TGTGCCAGCAGCCCCGGGACAGGGTATGAAAAACTGTTTTTT; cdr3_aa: CASSPGTGYEKLFF
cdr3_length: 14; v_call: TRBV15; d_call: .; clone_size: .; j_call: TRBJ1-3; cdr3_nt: TGTGCCACCAGCAGAGCGAGGGTGGGAAACACCATATATTTT; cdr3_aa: CATSRARVGNTIYF
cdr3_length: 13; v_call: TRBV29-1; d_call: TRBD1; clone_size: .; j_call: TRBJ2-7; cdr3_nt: TGCAGCGTTGATACAGGGGTTTCCTACGAGCAGTACTTC; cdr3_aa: CSVDTGVSYEQYF
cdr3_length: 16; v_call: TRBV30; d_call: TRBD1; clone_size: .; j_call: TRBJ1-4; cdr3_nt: TGTGCCTGGAGTAAACCCAGGAGGGACAGTAATGAAAAACTGTTTTTT; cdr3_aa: CAWSKPRRDSNEKLFF
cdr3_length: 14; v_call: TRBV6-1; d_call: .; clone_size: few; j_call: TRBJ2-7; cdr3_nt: TGTGCCAGCAGTGAAAGGGGGGGGCCCTACGAGCAGTACTTC; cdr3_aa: CASSERGGPYEQYF
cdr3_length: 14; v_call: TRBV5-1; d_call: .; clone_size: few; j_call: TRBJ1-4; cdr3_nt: TGCGCCAGCAGCCGCACGGGATATGATGAAAAACTGTTTTTT; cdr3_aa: CASSRTGYDEKLFF
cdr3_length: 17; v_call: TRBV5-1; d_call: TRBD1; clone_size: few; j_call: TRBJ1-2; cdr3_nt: TGCGCCAGCAGCTTGGCCGAATCTACAGGACAGGGGAGTGGCTACACCTTC; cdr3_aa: CASSLAESTGQGSGYTF
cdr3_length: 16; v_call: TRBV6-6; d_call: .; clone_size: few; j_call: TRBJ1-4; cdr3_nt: TGTGCCAGCAGCCTAACACCCAGGGAACCTAATGAAAAACTGTTTTTT; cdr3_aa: CASSLTPREPNEKLFF
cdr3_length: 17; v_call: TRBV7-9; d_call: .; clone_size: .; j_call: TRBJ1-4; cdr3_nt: TGTGCCAGCAGCAAAAGGGCCGGACAGACAACTAATGAAAAACTGTTTTTT; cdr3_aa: CASSKRAGQTTNEKLFF
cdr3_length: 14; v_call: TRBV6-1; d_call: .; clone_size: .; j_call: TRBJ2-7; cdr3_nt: TGTGCCAGCAGTGAACAGGGTTCCTCCTACGAGCAGTACTTC; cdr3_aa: CASSEQGSSYEQYF
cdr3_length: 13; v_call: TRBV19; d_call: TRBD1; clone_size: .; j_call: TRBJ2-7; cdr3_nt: TGTGCCAGTAGTAGACAGGGGGTCTACGAGCAGTACTTC; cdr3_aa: CASSRQGVYEQYF